This is a list of T cell receptor beta chains from one sample in a study of blood T cell repertoires in COVID-19. The assay was immunoSEQ multiplex PCR, and TCRdb's table has in-frame clones only and misses some. Among 200,000 to 250,000 clones listed, roughly 84% were seen once. Sequencing used peripheral blood. The receptors were gathered from a man younger than 45 with active or convalescent COVID-19. CDR3s include the opening cysteine and the closing phenylalanine or tryptophan. Each record gives: clone size, D gene, V gene, J gene, CDR3 DNA, CDR3 protein. A D gene is named only where the DNA matches it firmly. A clone size is listed for some rows: how often the clone was seen (once, few, many), or a class if it is expanded.

abundance: .; d_gene: .; v_gene: TRBV28; j_gene: TRBJ2-7; CDR3nt: TGTGCCAGCACCCGACCCCGGACAAATTACTACGAGCAGTACTTC; CDR3aa: CASTRPRTNYYEQYF
abundance: .; d_gene: TRBD2; v_gene: TRBV19; j_gene: TRBJ2-5; CDR3nt: TGTGCCTCTGGGGGGGAGGAGACCCAGTACTTC; CDR3aa: CASGGEETQYF
abundance: .; d_gene: TRBD1; v_gene: TRBV7-9; j_gene: TRBJ2-7; CDR3nt: TGTGCCAGCAGCCCCAGGACAGGGCCCTCCTACGAGCAGTACTTC; CDR3aa: CASSPRTGPSYEQYF
abundance: .; d_gene: TRBD2; v_gene: TRBV18; j_gene: TRBJ2-5; CDR3nt: TGTGCCAGCTCACCATCTAGCGGGAGGGAGGACTTC; CDR3aa: CASSPSSGREDF
abundance: .; d_gene: TRBD1; v_gene: TRBV6-5; j_gene: TRBJ1-1; CDR3nt: TGTGCCAGTAAAACAGGGGGCGGGATTGCGACTGAAGCTTTCTTT; CDR3aa: CASKTGGGIATEAFF
abundance: .; d_gene: .; v_gene: TRBV19; j_gene: TRBJ2-7; CDR3nt: TGTGCCAGTAGTATAGTCCCTCAGGGTTCCTACGAGCAGTACTTC; CDR3aa: CASSIVPQGSYEQYF
abundance: .; d_gene: TRBD1; v_gene: TRBV29-1; j_gene: TRBJ1-2; CDR3nt: TGCAGCGTGGTAGGGACAGGGGAATCTAACTATGGCTACACCTTC; CDR3aa: CSVVGTGESNYGYTF
abundance: .; d_gene: .; v_gene: TRBV6-5; j_gene: TRBJ1-6; CDR3nt: TGTGCCAGCAGTTACGGGGGAGGAGGGGCTGGTTCACCCCTCCACTTT; CDR3aa: CASSYGGGGAGSPLHF
abundance: once; d_gene: .; v_gene: TRBV7-6; j_gene: TRBJ2-5; CDR3nt: TGTGCCAGCAGCTTCAGGGAGACCCAGTACTTC; CDR3aa: CASSFRETQYF
abundance: .; d_gene: .; v_gene: TRBV3-1/TRBV3-2; j_gene: TRBJ1-2; CDR3nt: TGTGCCAGCAGCCCAGACAGAAAAGGCTACACCTTC; CDR3aa: CASSPDRKGYTF
abundance: .; d_gene: .; v_gene: TRBV19; j_gene: TRBJ2-2; CDR3nt: TGTGCCAGTAGTATTGTTGAAGTGGGCCCCGGGGAGCTGTTTTTT; CDR3aa: CASSIVEVGPGELFF
abundance: .; d_gene: TRBD1; v_gene: TRBV18; j_gene: TRBJ1-2; CDR3nt: TGTGCCAGCTCATCGGGACAGGGTAAAGGCTACACCTTC; CDR3aa: CASSSGQGKGYTF
abundance: .; d_gene: .; v_gene: TRBV5-5; j_gene: TRBJ2-7; CDR3nt: TGTGCCAGCAGCCACGTTAGCTACGAGCAGTACTTC; CDR3aa: CASSHVSYEQYF
abundance: .; d_gene: TRBD1; v_gene: TRBV7-8; j_gene: TRBJ2-2; CDR3nt: TGTGCCAGCACCCAACCCACAGGGGGCAAGGTCGGGGAGCTGTTTTTT; CDR3aa: CASTQPTGGKVGELFF
abundance: .; d_gene: .; v_gene: TRBV9; j_gene: TRBJ2-5; CDR3nt: TGTGCCAGCAGCGTAGGTGCGGGGCTTGAGAGAACCCAGTACTTC; CDR3aa: CASSVGAGLERTQYF
abundance: .; d_gene: .; v_gene: TRBV15; j_gene: TRBJ2-7; CDR3nt: TGTGCCACCAGCAGAGGAGGGTACGAGCAGTACTTC; CDR3aa: CATSRGGYEQYF
abundance: .; d_gene: TRBD2; v_gene: TRBV27; j_gene: TRBJ2-7; CDR3nt: TGTGCCAGCAGTTTATTAGCGGGAGTTGGGTACGAGCAGTACTTC; CDR3aa: CASSLLAGVGYEQYF
abundance: .; d_gene: TRBD2; v_gene: TRBV29-1; j_gene: TRBJ2-7; CDR3nt: TGCAGCGTTGGGCGGGAGGGCCTCTACGAGCAGTACTTC; CDR3aa: CSVGREGLYEQYF
abundance: .; d_gene: .; v_gene: TRBV18; j_gene: TRBJ1-1; CDR3nt: TGTGCCAGCTCACGCAGGGGTAGGGAAAACACTGAAGCTTTCTTT; CDR3aa: CASSRRGRENTEAFF
abundance: .; d_gene: .; v_gene: TRBV28; j_gene: TRBJ1-6; CDR3nt: TGTGCCAGCAGTTTCCCTCAGGGAAATTCACCCCTCCACTTT; CDR3aa: CASSFPQGNSPLHF
abundance: .; d_gene: TRBD1; v_gene: TRBV7-9; j_gene: TRBJ2-5; CDR3nt: TGTGCCAGCAGCTTAGGGGACAGGGGAGAGACCCAGTACTTC; CDR3aa: CASSLGDRGETQYF
abundance: .; d_gene: .; v_gene: TRBV20-1; j_gene: TRBJ1-1; CDR3nt: TGCAGTGCTAGAATCGCTGAAGCTTTCTTT; CDR3aa: CSARIAEAFF
abundance: .; d_gene: .; v_gene: TRBV7-2; j_gene: TRBJ2-3; CDR3nt: TGTGCCAGCAGTTTAACACTCCAAGGGGGAGATACGCAGTATTTT; CDR3aa: CASSLTLQGGDTQYF
abundance: few; d_gene: .; v_gene: TRBV4-1; j_gene: TRBJ1-4; CDR3nt: TGCGCCAGCAGCCAAGATCGGCCCGCCGGGGGAGAAAAACTGTTTTTT; CDR3aa: CASSQDRPAGGEKLFF
abundance: .; d_gene: TRBD2; v_gene: TRBV27; j_gene: TRBJ2-2; CDR3nt: TGTGCCAGCAGAAGGACTAGCGGCTACACCGGGGAGCTGTTTTTT; CDR3aa: CASRRTSGYTGELFF
abundance: .; d_gene: .; v_gene: TRBV5-6; j_gene: TRBJ2-2; CDR3nt: TGTGCCAGCAGCTTGGCCCAGGCGAAGCTGTTTTTT; CDR3aa: CASSLAQAKLFF
abundance: .; d_gene: .; v_gene: TRBV18; j_gene: TRBJ2-1; CDR3nt: TGTGCCAGCTCACCAGGCGCGGGCGGACCTTACAATGAGCAGTTCTTC; CDR3aa: CASSPGAGGPYNEQFF
abundance: .; d_gene: TRBD2; v_gene: TRBV27; j_gene: TRBJ2-5; CDR3nt: TGTGCCAGCAGTCGGACTAGCATCGAGACCCAGTACTTC; CDR3aa: CASSRTSIETQYF
abundance: .; d_gene: .; v_gene: TRBV10-3; j_gene: TRBJ1-3; CDR3nt: TGTGCCCCCGTGGGCCCCGTCTCTGGAAACACCATATATTTT; CDR3aa: CAPVGPVSGNTIYF
abundance: once; d_gene: .; v_gene: TRBV28; j_gene: TRBJ2-4; CDR3nt: TGTGCCAGCAGCCACGGAACAGGGTTGAGAGTCAAAAACATTCAGTACTTC; CDR3aa: CASSHGTGLRVKNIQYF
abundance: .; d_gene: .; v_gene: TRBV5-4; j_gene: TRBJ2-7; CDR3nt: TGTGCCAGTTTCATGAAGGGAGAACGGGACGAGCAGTACTTC; CDR3aa: CASFMKGERDEQYF
abundance: once; d_gene: .; v_gene: TRBV14; j_gene: TRBJ2-5; CDR3nt: TGTGCCAGCAGCCGGGACTACAGGGAATCTGGGGAGACCCAGTACTTC; CDR3aa: CASSRDYRESGETQYF
abundance: .; d_gene: TRBD1; v_gene: TRBV9; j_gene: TRBJ2-1; CDR3nt: TGTGCCAGCAGCGCCCTGGACAGGGTCAATGAGCAGTTCTTC; CDR3aa: CASSALDRVNEQFF
abundance: few; d_gene: .; v_gene: TRBV28; j_gene: TRBJ1-2; CDR3nt: TGTGCCAGCAGTTTCCCCAGGGCCGGCTATGGCTACACCTTC; CDR3aa: CASSFPRAGYGYTF
abundance: .; d_gene: .; v_gene: TRBV4-1; j_gene: TRBJ2-1; CDR3nt: TGCGCCAGCAGCCAACCCTCGGACTCTTTCGACCCGTTCTTC; CDR3aa: CASSQPSDSFDPFF
abundance: .; d_gene: .; v_gene: TRBV5-1; j_gene: TRBJ2-1; CDR3nt: TGCGCCAGCAGCTTGGAGGCGGGGTCCGAGCAGTTCTTC; CDR3aa: CASSLEAGSEQFF
abundance: .; d_gene: TRBD2; v_gene: TRBV5-1; j_gene: TRBJ2-1; CDR3nt: TGCGCCAGCAGCTTTAGCGGGGGGGCCTATGATGAGCAGTTCTTC; CDR3aa: CASSFSGGAYDEQFF
abundance: once; d_gene: TRBD2; v_gene: TRBV11-1; j_gene: TRBJ2-3; CDR3nt: TGTGCCAGCGCGGGGGGGACTAGCCTTCCAGATACGCAGTATTTT; CDR3aa: CASAGGTSLPDTQYF
abundance: .; d_gene: TRBD1; v_gene: TRBV11-3; j_gene: TRBJ2-1; CDR3nt: TGTGCCAGCAGCAGGACAGGTTACTACAATGAGCAGTTCTTC; CDR3aa: CASSRTGYYNEQFF
abundance: .; d_gene: TRBD2; v_gene: TRBV28; j_gene: TRBJ2-1; CDR3nt: TGTGCCAGCATTCGGGGGGGCTCCTACAATGAGCAGTTCTTC; CDR3aa: CASIRGGSYNEQFF
abundance: once; d_gene: .; v_gene: TRBV30; j_gene: TRBJ2-2; CDR3nt: TGTGCCCGGGAGAGAGACGGGGGCACCGGGGAGCTGTTTTTT; CDR3aa: CARERDGGTGELFF
abundance: once; d_gene: .; v_gene: TRBV27; j_gene: TRBJ2-3; CDR3nt: TGTGCCAGCAGTTTATCCCGCCTGGGGGGAGATACGCAGTATTTT; CDR3aa: CASSLSRLGGDTQYF
abundance: .; d_gene: TRBD1; v_gene: TRBV6-5; j_gene: TRBJ1-1; CDR3nt: TGTGCCAGCAGTCGGACAGGGGGCGAGAACACTGAAGCTTTCTTT; CDR3aa: CASSRTGGENTEAFF
abundance: .; d_gene: TRBD2; v_gene: TRBV5-6; j_gene: TRBJ2-1; CDR3nt: TGTGCCAGCAGCTCCCGGACTAGGCGGACGGTCAGGGCCCCTAATGAGCAGTTCTTC; CDR3aa: CASSSRTRRTVRAPNEQFF
abundance: .; d_gene: TRBD1; v_gene: TRBV6-5; j_gene: TRBJ1-1; CDR3nt: TGTGCCAGCTTAGGGGGCTCCGTAAGAACTGAAGCTTTCTTT; CDR3aa: CASLGGSVRTEAFF
abundance: .; d_gene: .; v_gene: TRBV11-2; j_gene: TRBJ2-7; CDR3nt: TGTGCCAGCAGCTTAGCCAGGGCGGGGGAGCAGTACTTC; CDR3aa: CASSLARAGEQYF
abundance: .; d_gene: TRBD2; v_gene: TRBV2; j_gene: TRBJ2-1; CDR3nt: TGTGCCAGCAGTTGGACTAGCGGGAGGGCCATCGCTACAGATGAGCAGTTCTTC; CDR3aa: CASSWTSGRAIATDEQFF
abundance: once; d_gene: .; v_gene: TRBV7-7; j_gene: TRBJ2-3; CDR3nt: TGTGCTAGCAGCTCAAGCGGGCGCACAGATACGCAGTATTTT; CDR3aa: CASSSSGRTDTQYF
abundance: once; d_gene: .; v_gene: TRBV2; j_gene: TRBJ2-1; CDR3nt: TGTGCCAGCATTGGGGCACAGGAGGGGTATGAGCAGTTCTTC; CDR3aa: CASIGAQEGYEQFF
abundance: few; d_gene: TRBD2; v_gene: TRBV11-2; j_gene: TRBJ2-5; CDR3nt: TGTGCCAGCAGCGGGTCGGGACTAGCGGAACAAGAGACCCAGTACTTC; CDR3aa: CASSGSGLAEQETQYF
abundance: .; d_gene: .; v_gene: TRBV28; j_gene: TRBJ1-5; CDR3nt: TGTGCCAGCAGTTTAGAGGGCCTCGACCATACCCCCTACCAGCCCCAGCATTTT; CDR3aa: CASSLEGLDHTPYQPQHF
abundance: .; d_gene: .; v_gene: TRBV5-6; j_gene: TRBJ1-2; CDR3nt: TGTGCCAGCAGCTTTCGCTATGGCTACACCTTC; CDR3aa: CASSFRYGYTF
abundance: .; d_gene: .; v_gene: TRBV7-3; j_gene: TRBJ2-1; CDR3nt: TGTGCCAGCAGCTTGTCTGCGAAACACAATGAGCAGTTCTTC; CDR3aa: CASSLSAKHNEQFF
abundance: once; d_gene: TRBD1; v_gene: TRBV6-4; j_gene: TRBJ2-2; CDR3nt: TGTGCCAGTATCCGGGACAGCCAACACCGGGGAGCTGTTTTT; CDR3aa: CASIRDSQHRGAVF
abundance: .; d_gene: .; v_gene: TRBV2; j_gene: TRBJ1-2; CDR3nt: TGTGCCAGCAGAAGGAACGGGATCTATGGCTACACCTTC; CDR3aa: CASRRNGIYGYTF
abundance: .; d_gene: .; v_gene: TRBV14; j_gene: TRBJ1-1; CDR3nt: TGTGCCAGCAGCCATCCACTGGGGGCGGAGATGAACACTGAAGCTTTCTTT; CDR3aa: CASSHPLGAEMNTEAFF
abundance: .; d_gene: TRBD1; v_gene: TRBV18; j_gene: TRBJ2-1; CDR3nt: TGTGCCAGCTCACCACCGGGACAGGGGGCGAATGAGCAGTTCTTC; CDR3aa: CASSPPGQGANEQFF
abundance: .; d_gene: .; v_gene: TRBV6-5; j_gene: TRBJ1-4; CDR3nt: TGTGCCAGCAGTCACCTAGGGGGGGAGGCTGAAAAACTGTTTTTT; CDR3aa: CASSHLGGEAEKLFF
abundance: .; d_gene: .; v_gene: TRBV19; j_gene: TRBJ1-3; CDR3nt: TGTGCCAGTAGTAGCTGGACAGCTTCTGGAAACACCATATATTTT; CDR3aa: CASSSWTASGNTIYF